The clone carrying this TCR beta chain has more than one count but fewer than ten. Only in-frame clones appear in the TCRdb table, and some are missing; sequencing was by immunoSEQ multiplex PCR. The table shows 110,000 or so clones, with more than 60% occurring only once. This specimen belongs to a study of blood T cell repertoires in COVID-19. The CDR3 has 14 amino acids. J lost 3 bases, V lost 3 bases, and 4 bases had no gene match. Germline loops: CDR1 SGHVS, CDR2 FQNEAQ. V is TRBV7-8 and J is TRBJ2-7, with 8 positions matching TRBD1. The sequenced sample was peripheral blood. The receptor comes from a man aged 45-65 years with acute or convalescent COVID-19. The CDR3 nucleotides read TGTGCCAGCAGCTTGGCAGGGGGCGTCTACGAGCAGTACTTC. This sequence encodes CASSLAGGVYEQYF.